This T cell receptor (beta chain) was recorded in a study of blood T cell repertoires in COVID-19. Looking at the study overall: Italy, Spain and the United States were the sources of the convalescent and acute COVID-19 samples. PBMCs, B-cell-depleted T cells, or T cells provided the cDNA or gDNA that made up the material.

Everyone who took part was about 18 to 90 years old, and they came from about two dozen US areas. Sequenced by immunoSEQ multiplex PCR; TCRdb stores in-frame clones only, minus some. The sample includes hundreds of thousands of clones, nearly 90% of them seen just once. The clonotype comes from a woman between 18 and 30 years old with acute COVID-19. The sequenced sample was PBMCs or T cells enriched from blood (not recorded which).

DNA of the CDR3: TGTGCCAGCAGTTTTTTTTCGGTCGATGAGCAGTTCTTC. Encoded protein: CASSFFSVDEQFF. The chain carries TRBV12-3 or TRBV12-4 and TRBJ2-1, with D hard to call. Trimming shortened V by 3 bases and J by 8 bases, and 11 bases separated the two germline ends. The CDR3 extends over 13 amino acids.